This T cell receptor (beta chain) was found in a study of shared clonotypes between healthy human individuals. Libraries were prepared by immunoSEQ multiplex PCR; TCRdb keeps only in-frame clonotypes and omits some of them. The sample lists about 2.5 million clones, around 93% seen once, with approximately 0.39% in the top ten. Regarding the study as a whole: Donor clonotype sharing was expected to depend on sequencing depth. Non-shared clonotypes displayed generation probabilities falling below those of clonotypes present in all four donors.

Note on this clone: Its antigen is not known.

V lost 2 bases and J lost 4; bases outside the gene matches: 5. The CDR3 has 18 residues. Germline V gene data show CDR1 as SGHDT and CDR2 as YYEEEE. The sequence derives from a man aged 18-30 years in good health. Some clones in this sample may be carry-over from other donors' samples. Specimen: naive CD4+ T cells from PBMCs. Subset reported: CD45RA+ positively selected. The V and J genes are TRBV5-6 and TRBJ2-2, with TRBD2 matching 16 bases. The CDR3 reads CASSFGTSGRAGTGELFF. The CDR3 DNA reads TGTGCCAGCAGCTTCGGGACTAGCGGGAGGGCGGGCACCGGGGAGCTGTTTTTT. The whole variable domain, filled in from reference TRBV5-6 and TRBJ2-2, reads DAGVTQSPTHLIKTRGQQVTLRCSPKSGHDTVSWYQQALGQGPQFIFQYYEEEERQRGNFPDRFSGHQFPNYSSELNVNALLLGDSALYLCASSFGTSGRAGTGELFFGEGSRLTVL.